This T cell receptor beta chain originates from a study of T cell clonotyping in hematopoietic cell transplantation. Across the whole study: Recipients' pretransplant samples followed cytoreduction.

Clones were read by immunoSEQ multiplex PCR, and TCRdb kept only the in-frame ones, dropping some. Of under 25,000 clones in the sample, roughly 80% were seen once. Described time point: recipient sample about 28 days before transplant, after cytoreduction. Samples: about 28 days before transplant, then days 30, 100 and 180 after. Per germline, CDR1 GTSNPN and CDR2 SVGIG (reference sequence). Trimming pared 3 bases from V and 4 bases from J, leaving 12 bases between. The CDR3 extends over 13 amino acids. This clone appeared once. The genes are TRBV30 and TRBJ1-1; D is uncertain. The receptor comes from a man aged 60 to 69 with acute myeloid leukemia. Some clones in this sample may be carry-over from other donors' samples. Source: peripheral blood mononuclear cells, taken before stem cell transplant. CDR3 in DNA: TGTGCCTGGAGATTAGGGCAGAGCACTGAAGCTTTCTTT. Its translation: CAWRLGQSTEAFF. The entire variable domain, with the rest obtained from reference TRBV30 and TRBJ1-1, is as follows: SQTIHQWPATLVQPVGSPLSLECTVEGTSNPNLYWYRQAAGRGLQLLFYSVGIGQISSEVPQNLSASRPQDRQFILSSKKLLLSDSGFYLCAWRLGQSTEAFFGQGTRLTVV.